The rows below give T cell receptor beta chains drawn from one sample of a study of CD8 T cells in ankylosing spondylitis. TCRdb fed the 5' RACE reads into MiXCR, producing one record per CDR3 protein. The data hold roughly 440,000 distinct CDR3 sequences, with approximately 17% observed a single time. Sample: blood, either unsorted or a sorted T cell fraction (not recorded which). These receptor sequences come from a male donor with ankylosing spondylitis. Both conserved end residues are part of each CDR3. Fields, in order: D gene, J gene, clone size, V gene, CDR3 DNA, CDR3 protein. The D gene is left open where the match is weak. Where a row states a size, it is once, few, many or the class of an expanded clone; other rows omit it.

>NA|TRBJ2-1|many|TRBV4-3
TGCGCCAGCTCATTAGCGGACAACTCCTACAATGAGCAGTTCTTC
CASSLADNSYNEQFF
>TRBD1|TRBJ1-6|few|TRBV6-5
TGTGCCAGCAAGTTACCAGGTGTCAGGGGGGGTAATTCACCCCTCCACTTT
CASKLPGVRGGNSPLHF
>NA|TRBJ1-6|few|TRBV27
TGTGCCAGCAGTTTGAAGGGGGGCCCGTCGCCCCTCCACTTT
CASSLKGGPSPLHF
>NA|TRBJ2-1|NA|TRBV29-1
TGCAGCGTTGAGGGGAAGAACGGGGCACTTTTTGGCAATGAGCAGTTCTTC
CSVEGKNGALFGNEQFF
>NA|TRBJ1-4|NA|TRBV24-1
TGTGCCACCAGTGATGTGAGGGTAAAACCTGAAAAACTGTTTTTT
CATSDVRVKPEKLFF
>TRBD1|TRBJ2-3|many|TRBV4-1
TGCGCCAGCAGCCAAGACGGGGGACAGGGAGGTGCAGATACGCAGTATTTT
CASSQDGGQGGADTQYF
>NA|TRBJ2-5|few|TRBV15
TGTGCCACCAGCCGGCTCCTAGTGTCCGAGACCCAGTACTTC
CATSRLLVSETQYF
>NA|TRBJ1-6|NA|TRBV20-1
TGCAGTGCTAGACCTTCGGGTTTCAATTCACCCCTCCACTTT
CSARPSGFNSPLHF
>TRBD1|TRBJ2-2|few|TRBV2
TGTGCCAGCACCGGACAGGGTATCGGGGAGCTGTTTTTT
CASTGQGIGELFF
>TRBD1|TRBJ1-1|NA|TRBV12-3/TRBV12-4
TGTGCCAGCAGTAGGAGGCAGGGGGGAAGTTTCGAAGCTTTCTTT
CASSRRQGGSFEAFF
>TRBD2|TRBJ2-3|many|TRBV5-1
TGCGCCAGCAGCTTGACGGGTGTAGCGGGAGCAGATACGCAGTATTTT
CASSLTGVAGADTQYF
>TRBD1|TRBJ1-4|NA|TRBV20-1
TGCAGTGCTCCTCCCAAACAGGGGGGGAAACTGTTTTTT
CSAPPKQGGKLFF
>NA|TRBJ2-4|NA|TRBV7-2
TGTGCCAGCAGCTTAGAGGTCATTCAGTACTTC
CASSLEVIQYF
>TRBD2|TRBJ2-7|few|TRBV3-1
TGTGCCAGCAGCCAAAGACTAGCGGGAGCCAACTACGAGCAGTACTTC
CASSQRLAGANYEQYF
>NA|TRBJ2-7|few|TRBV4-1
TGCGCCAGCAGCCAAAAGGACGTGGGGTGGGATGCCTACGAGCAGTACTTC
CASSQKDVGWDAYEQYF
>NA|TRBJ2-3|few|TRBV6-1
TGTGCCAGCAGTACCGGACAGCGAGATACGCAGTATTTT
CASSTGQRDTQYF
>TRBD2|TRBJ2-5|NA|TRBV6-5
TGTGCCAGCAGTTCGACTAGCGGGGGGGCGGGGGAGACCCAGTACTTC
CASSSTSGGAGETQYF
>NA|TRBJ2-2|NA|TRBV2
TGTGCCAGCAGAGGGGAATCGGGCACCGGGGAGCTGTTTTTT
CASRGESGTGELFF
>NA|TRBJ1-3|few|TRBV6-5
TGTGCCAGCAGTTACTACGGCGCAGCTGGAAACACCATATATTTT
CASSYYGAAGNTIYF
>NA|TRBJ1-2|few|TRBV18
TGTGCCAGCTCAGCCGGGACCGATACTAACTATGGCTACACCTTC
CASSAGTDTNYGYTF
>TRBD2|TRBJ2-7|NA|TRBV5-1
TGCGCCAGCAGCCCAATGACTAGCGGGAGCTCCTACGAGCAGTACTTC
CASSPMTSGSSYEQYF
>NA|TRBJ1-1|few|TRBV12-3/TRBV12-4
TGTGCCAGCAGTTTACGGGGGGATGGTGAAGCTTTCTTT
CASSLRGDGEAFF